This record looks at one T cell receptor beta chain sequence and its context. Its antigen is as yet unknown. Unmatched junction bases numbered 5, after V lost 3 bases and J lost 3 bases. This CDR3 contains 15 residues. Looked up from germline, CDR1 is SGHVS and CDR2 is FNYEAQ. This entry belongs to a study of beta chain features in type 1 diabetes. Study details: In age, gender and cell yields, patients were similar to healthy donors. Study-wide findings and caveats: Shortening of TCRB CDR3s, moderate but significant, appeared in all four CD4+ subsets of Type 1 diabetes patients. Patients' naive, central memory and Treg TCRB repertoires seemed closer to one another than those of healthy donors.

Expressed TCRB transcripts were sequenced after all isolated RNA was converted to cDNA. Deep immunoSEQ sequencing covered naive, central memory and regulatory T cell samples. Assay: immunoSEQ multiplex PCR; the TCRdb copy retains only in-frame clones and omits some. The sample includes around 340,000 clones, 20% of them seen just once. V gene TRBV7-6 combines with J gene TRBJ2-3; TRBD2 matches 8 bases. This receptor was identified in a woman aged 18 to 35 in good health. Sequencing used naive CD4+ T cells from blood. The CDR3 spells CASSFTSGSTDTQYF. CDR3 nucleotide sequence: TGTGCCAGCAGCTTTACTAGCGGTTCTACAGATACGCAGTATTTT.